The clone carrying this TCR beta chain was seen a handful of times. Unique molecular identifiers were incorporated during preparation of the TCRbeta library. TCRdb re-analysed the PCR reads in MiXCR, keeping a single row per CDR3 protein. The sample shows hundreds of thousands of distinct CDR3 sequences, around a sixth of them seen only once. The data belong to a study of T-cell reconstitution after alpha-beta-depleted transplantation in children. The origin of this receptor is a human donor who donated a stem cell graft to a child with acute myeloid leukemia. The sequenced sample was PBMCs from the stem cell graft donor, obtained from the stem cell graft.

The CDR3 DNA sequence: TGTGCCACCAGTGATCCTCCCCGGGAGACCCAGTACTTC. Its translation is CATSDPPRETQYF. The chain is built from TRBV24-1 and TRBJ2-5; D not certain. CDR1 KGHDR and CDR2 SFDVKD come from the germline V gene. The CDR3 is made up of 13 amino acids. The V end lost 3 bases, the J end lost 5 bases, and 9 bases lay between the germline ends.